This entry lists 5 T cell receptor beta chains sequenced from one sample in a study of cytomegalovirus exposure and HLA in healthy donors. PCR used 60 Vbeta primers and 13 Jbeta primers. Libraries were prepared by immunoSEQ multiplex PCR; TCRdb keeps only in-frame clonotypes and omits some of them. The table has 120,000 or so clones, roughly 80% seen once. The sequencing input was PBMCs. Receptors were obtained from a male donor in good health and CMV-seropositive.

The chain employs TRBV19 and TRBJ1-2; a possible D gene is TRBD1 (5 bases). This CDR3 contains 13 residues. Germline-derived CDR1 and CDR2 are LNHDA and SQIVND (reference sequence). Trimming left V 7 bases short and J 8 bases short, with 17 bases between. The CDR3 DNA sequence: TGTGCCAGTATCCCGTCGCAGGGATGGGGCTACACCTTC. Translating it yields CASIPSQGWGYTF.

The rearrangement joins TRBV5-4 to TRBJ1-3; D unclear. The length of the CDR3 is 14 residues. Trimming pared 4 bases from V and 0 bases from J, leaving 8 bases between. The germline V gene has CDR1 SGHNT and CDR2 YYREEE (reference sequence). CDR3 sequence: CASSPGNSGNTIYF. CDR3 bases: TGTGCCAGCAGCCCCGGGAACTCTGGAAACACCATATATTTT.

The V and J genes are TRBV5-1 and TRBJ1-5; D might be TRBD1 (5 bases). The CDR3 covers 13 residues. Trimming cost V 0 bases and J 4 bases, with 5 bases left between them. Per germline, CDR1 SGHRS and CDR2 YFSETQ. This chain's CDR3 is CASSLGQNQPQHF. The CDR3 nucleotides are TGCGCCAGCAGCTTGGGACAGAATCAGCCCCAGCATTTT.

The chain links TRBV4-2 to TRBJ2-7; 7 nucleotides line up with TRBD2. The V gene's germline CDR1 is LGHNA and CDR2 YNFKEQ. V trimming: 1 base; J trimming: 0 bases; junction bases outside the gene matches: 6. The CDR3 is 16 residues long. The CDR3 DNA is TGTGCCAGCAGCCAAGGCCCTCTAGCGGACTCCTACGAGCAGTACTTC. As protein: CASSQGPLADSYEQYF.

This chain connects TRBV7-2 to TRBJ1-2; D unclear. Trimming left V 5 bases short and J 4 bases short, with 11 bases between. Germline CDR1 is SGHTA and CDR2 is FQGNSA. The CDR3 sequence is 13 residues long. In DNA, the CDR3 is TGTGCCAGCAGCCCTACCCCCACCTATGGCTACACCTTC. It specifies CASSPTPTYGYTF.